This T cell receptor beta chain was profiled in a study of blood T cell repertoires in COVID-19. Study background: The samples span acute and convalescent COVID-19 from the United States, Italy and Spain.

The CDR3 has 14 residues. TCRdb's copy holds only in-frame clones and misses some; the assay was immunoSEQ multiplex PCR. The repertoire consists of about 32,000 clones, with 70% to 90% occurring once and the leading ten covering approximately 5%. Sample: peripheral blood. The V and J genes are TRBV12-2 and TRBJ2-7; TRBD1 reflects the table's D call only, with no check against the DNA. TRBV12-2 is recorded as a pseudogene. The clonotype comes from a woman between 65 and 79 years old with active COVID-19. DNA for the CDR3: TGTGCAAGTCGCGACAGGGGGGGCTCCTACGAGCAGTACTTC. Encoded protein: CASRDRGGSYEQYF.